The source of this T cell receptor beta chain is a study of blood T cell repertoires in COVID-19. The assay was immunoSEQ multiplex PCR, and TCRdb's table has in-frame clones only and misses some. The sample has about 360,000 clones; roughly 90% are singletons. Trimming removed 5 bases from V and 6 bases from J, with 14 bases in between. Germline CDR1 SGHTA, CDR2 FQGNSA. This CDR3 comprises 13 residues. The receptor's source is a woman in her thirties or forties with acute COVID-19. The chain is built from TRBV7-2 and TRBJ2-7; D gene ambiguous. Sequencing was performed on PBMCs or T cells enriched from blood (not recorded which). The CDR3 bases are TGTGCCAGCAGCCTCCCCCCGGGTGGCGAGCAGTACTTC. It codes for CASSLPPGGEQYF.